This T cell receptor (beta chain) was recovered during a study of breast tumors, draining lymph nodes, adjacent tissues. In regard to this clonotype: As yet, its antigen is unknown.

Trimming removed 6 bases from V and 0 bases from J, with 12 bases in between. This CDR3 is 15 amino acids long. Germline CDR1 reads SNHLY; CDR2 reads FYNNEI. Study-level points and caveats: The data were judged consistent with most tumor T cells coming from lymph node and expanding in tumor.

Via MiXCR, TCRdb re-called the multiplex PCR reads, giving one row per CDR3 protein. The table has 60,000 to 75,000 distinct CDR3 sequences, approximately 62% seen once. The receptor comes from a female donor with breast cancer. Some clones in this sample may be carry-over from other donors' samples. Sequencing was performed on breast tumor tissue. The rearrangement links TRBV2 to TRBJ1-3, with TRBD1 as a possible D gene (6 bases). The CDR3 loop is CASRADSYSGNTIYF. For the CDR3, the DNA is TGTGCCAGCAGGGCGGACAGTTACTCTGGAAACACCATATATTTT.